This T cell receptor (beta chain) was captured by sequencing in a study of shared clonotypes between healthy human individuals. Comments on this clone: No antigen is known for it.

Donors were Caucasian adults residing in Nashville, Tennessee, USA. The authors divided CD4+ cells into CD45RA+ naive and CD45RA-negative memory subsets. General study results and limits: A handful of donors showed sharing of about 4.7% of naive CD4 clonotypes.

Execution of the assay was at deep level. Only in-frame clones appear in the TCRdb table, and some are missing; sequencing was by immunoSEQ multiplex PCR. Here the sample spans approximately 2,000,000 clones, around 92% being singletons. This receptor was taken from a man aged 18 to 35 in good health. Some clones in this sample may be carry-over from other donors' samples. Sequenced input: naive CD4+ T cells from PBMCs. The subset denotes: CD45RA+ positively selected.

The CDR3 DNA reads TGTGCCAGCAGGCGACAGGGGTTCGACGAGCAGTACTTC. Its translation is CASRRQGFDEQYF. The rearrangement links TRBV6-1 to TRBJ2-7, with 8 bases identical to TRBD1. Per the germline V gene, CDR1 is MNHNS and CDR2 is SASEGT. The CDR3 length is 13 residues. After removal of 6 bases from V and 5 bases from J, the junction contained 6 bases not matched to a gene.